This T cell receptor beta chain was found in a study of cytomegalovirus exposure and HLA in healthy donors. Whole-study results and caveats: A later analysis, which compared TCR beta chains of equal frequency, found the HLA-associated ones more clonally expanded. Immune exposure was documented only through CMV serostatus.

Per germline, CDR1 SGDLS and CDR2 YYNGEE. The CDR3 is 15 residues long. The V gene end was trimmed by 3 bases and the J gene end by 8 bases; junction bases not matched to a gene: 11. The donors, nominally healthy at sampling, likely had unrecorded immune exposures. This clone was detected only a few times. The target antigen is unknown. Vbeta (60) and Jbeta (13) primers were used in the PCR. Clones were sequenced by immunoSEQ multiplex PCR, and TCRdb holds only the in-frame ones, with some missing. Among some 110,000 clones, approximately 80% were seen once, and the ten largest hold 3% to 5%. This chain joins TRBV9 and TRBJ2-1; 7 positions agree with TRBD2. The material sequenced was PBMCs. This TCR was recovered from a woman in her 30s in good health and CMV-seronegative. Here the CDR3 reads CASSALGTTGYEQFF. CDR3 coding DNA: TGTGCCAGCAGCGCCCTAGGGACTACGGGGTATGAGCAGTTCTTC.